The 8 T cell receptor beta chains given below trace back to one sample, sequenced in a study of identical twins. TCRdb processed the 5' RACE reads anew with MiXCR; each CDR3 protein has one entry. The table lists about 250,000 distinct CDR3 sequences, over 11% of them singletons, with around 9.5% in the top ten. The sample taken for sequencing was memory (CD45RO+) T cells sorted from blood. The receptor source for this set is a woman aged 18 to 35 in good health.

The chain uses TRBV6-4 and TRBJ2-6, with 15 bases lining up with TRBD2. The CDR3 covers 19 residues. Trimming at V came to 0 bases and at J to 2 bases, leaving 2 bases not matched to a gene. CDR1 MRHNA and CDR2 SNTAGT come from the germline V gene. The CDR3 is CASSDSRTSGRAGANVLTF. Here the CDR3 DNA reads TGTGCCAGCAGTGACTCGAGGACTAGCGGGAGGGCTGGGGCCAACGTCCTGACTTTC.

In its sample, this clonotype was seen a few times. The J gene is TRBJ2-2, the V gene TRBV6-2 or TRBV6-3; 9 nucleotides match TRBD2. The CDR3 consists of 16 residues. CDR1 and CDR2 (germline): MNHEY, SVGEGT. The junction had 9 bases not matched to a gene; V was cut back by 6 bases and J by 4 bases. As DNA, the CDR3 is TGTGCCAGCAGCCTCCTCGCGGGGGGGCGCACCGGGGAGCTGTTTTTT. Translation gives CASSLLAGGRTGELFF.

This clonotype was counted a few times. V is TRBV2 and J is TRBJ2-2, with 12 positions matching TRBD1. With 7 bases clipped from V and 7 bases from J, the junction kept 7 bases outside the gene matches. Germline V lookup: CDR1 SNHLY, CDR2 FYNNEI. The CDR3 length is 15 residues. The CDR3 sequence: CASIPGQGANGELFF. As DNA, the CDR3 is TGTGCCAGCATCCCGGGACAGGGGGCAAACGGGGAGCTGTTTTTT.

In its sample, this clonotype was seen a few times. The chain is built from TRBV20-1 and TRBJ2-7, with 11 bases lining up with TRBD1. The CDR3 loop spans 12 amino acids. Losses at the gene ends were 7 bases for V and 5 bases for J; bases not matched to a gene: 4. CDR1 is DFQATT, CDR2 SNEGSKA, per germline (reference sequence). The CDR3 DNA follows: TGCAGTGTGGGACAGGGGGACGACGAGCAGTACTTC. It translates to CSVGQGDDEQYF.

This chain connects TRBV18 to TRBJ2-7, with D possibly being TRBD2 (5 bases). The germline V and J ends were trimmed by 3 bases and 7 bases, with 10 bases remaining between them. The germline CDR1 and CDR2 sequences are KGHSH and LQKENI. CDR3 length: 12 amino acids. As DNA, the CDR3 is TGTGCCAGCTCACCCGGGATGGATGAGCAGTACTTC. Its protein product is CASSPGMDEQYF.

This clonotype was detected many times. The chain has TRBV5-1 and TRBJ2-1; TRBD2 matches 8 bases. Germline-derived CDR1 and CDR2 are SGHRS and YFSETQ. The CDR3 consists of 16 residues. V shed 7 bases and J 0 bases; nucleotides not matched to a gene: 9. CDR3 sequence: CASRAGALRSYNEQFF. The CDR3 DNA reads TGCGCCAGCCGAGCGGGGGCCCTTCGCTCCTACAATGAGCAGTTCTTC.

This clonotype was seen a few times. Mismatch with germline at one junction end may stem from a read error. The chain has TRBV7-2 and TRBJ2-1; 9 nucleotides align to TRBD1. The germline CDR1 and CDR2 sequences are SGHTA and FQGNSA. This CDR3 is built from 15 residues. The CDR3 DNA sequence: TGTGCCAGCTCCTACGATCGAGACAGGGGGGCTCGTAAGGTCTTC. Translating gives CASSYDRDRGARKVF.

The J gene is TRBJ1-1, the V gene TRBV19; possibly TRBD1 for D (6 bases). The V end was cut by 3 bases, the J end by 6 bases, with 20 bases between. The CDR3 has 16 amino acids. Germline values: CDR1 LNHDA, CDR2 SQIVND (reference sequence). CDR3 DNA sequence: TGTGCCAGTAGTATCAACGTCGGGTCCCCAGGGGCTGAAGCTTTCTTT. This gives the protein CASSINVGSPGAEAFF.